These T cell receptor beta chains were read from a single sample in a study of blood T cell repertoires in COVID-19. The protocol was immunoSEQ multiplex PCR, while the TCRdb copy is restricted to in-frame clones and leaves out a portion. The repertoire holds 100,000 or so clones, with around 90% as singletons. Material: peripheral blood. The receptors shown here come from a man between 65 and 85 years old with acute or convalescent COVID-19. CDR3s include the opening cysteine and the closing phenylalanine or tryptophan. Each record gives: V gene, D gene, J gene, clone size, CDR3 protein, CDR3 DNA. The D gene is left open where the match is weak. For some rows the clone size is stated as once, few or many, or as a class when expanded; others skip it.

v_gene: TRBV7-9
d_gene: .
j_gene: TRBJ1-4
abundance: .
CDR3aa: CASSPGQGGNEKLFF
CDR3nt: TGTGCCAGCAGCCCAGGTCAGGGAGGTAATGAAAAACTGTTTTTT

v_gene: TRBV12-3/TRBV12-4
d_gene: .
j_gene: TRBJ1-1
abundance: .
CDR3aa: CASSFSTEAFF
CDR3nt: TGTGCCAGCAGTTTTAGTACTGAAGCTTTCTTT

v_gene: TRBV24-1
d_gene: TRBD1
j_gene: TRBJ1-5
abundance: .
CDR3aa: CATSDRRSQGAAFQPQHF
CDR3nt: TGTGCCACCAGTGATCGACGGAGCCAGGGGGCAGCGTTTCAGCCCCAGCATTTT

v_gene: TRBV10-3
d_gene: .
j_gene: TRBJ2-5
abundance: .
CDR3aa: CAIRAGPAGTQYF
CDR3nt: TGTGCCATCAGGGCGGGACCCGCAGGGACCCAGTACTTC

v_gene: TRBV13
d_gene: TRBD1
j_gene: TRBJ1-2
abundance: .
CDR3aa: CASSRRRDSIPYGYTF
CDR3nt: TGTGCCAGCAGCCGCCGCCGGGACAGCATTCCCTATGGCTACACCTTC

v_gene: TRBV12-3/TRBV12-4
d_gene: .
j_gene: TRBJ2-7
abundance: once
CDR3aa: CASSLGSEQYF
CDR3nt: TGTGCCAGCAGCCTCGGTTCGGAGCAGTACTTC

v_gene: TRBV11-2
d_gene: TRBD2
j_gene: TRBJ2-1
abundance: .
CDR3aa: CASSLVTSGYEQFF
CDR3nt: TGTGCCAGCAGCTTAGTCACTAGCGGGTATGAGCAGTTCTTC

v_gene: TRBV11-2
d_gene: TRBD1
j_gene: TRBJ1-3
abundance: .
CDR3aa: CASSSGQGNTIYF
CDR3nt: TGTGCCAGCAGCTCCGGACAGGGCAACACCATATATTTT

v_gene: TRBV12-5
d_gene: TRBD2
j_gene: TRBJ2-7
abundance: .
CDR3aa: CASGPGLAGKGEQYF
CDR3nt: TGTGCTAGTGGTCCAGGACTAGCGGGAAAGGGGGAGCAGTACTTC

v_gene: TRBV10-3
d_gene: .
j_gene: TRBJ2-1
abundance: .
CDR3aa: CAISGLTSYNEQFF
CDR3nt: TGTGCCATCAGTGGACTGACTTCCTACAATGAGCAGTTCTTC

v_gene: TRBV9
d_gene: TRBD1
j_gene: TRBJ2-7
abundance: .
CDR3aa: CASSLGQENYEQYF
CDR3nt: TGTGCCAGCAGCCTGGGACAGGAGAACTACGAGCAGTACTTC

v_gene: TRBV18
d_gene: .
j_gene: TRBJ1-5
abundance: .
CDR3aa: CASSPTTGNQPQHF
CDR3nt: TGTGCCAGCTCACCTACTACGGGCAATCAGCCCCAGCATTTT

v_gene: TRBV4-1
d_gene: TRBD1
j_gene: TRBJ1-5
abundance: few
CDR3aa: CASSQTGTGVNQPQHF
CDR3nt: TGCGCCAGCAGCCAGACCGGGACAGGGGTCAATCAGCCCCAGCATTTT

v_gene: TRBV2
d_gene: .
j_gene: TRBJ2-1
abundance: .
CDR3aa: CASSAMRGDSYNEQFF
CDR3nt: TGTGCCAGCAGTGCTATGCGGGGCGACTCCTACAATGAGCAGTTCTTC

v_gene: TRBV29-1
d_gene: TRBD1
j_gene: TRBJ2-7
abundance: .
CDR3aa: CSVPGQGPYEQYF
CDR3nt: TGCAGCGTCCCGGGACAGGGACCATACGAGCAGTACTTC

v_gene: TRBV19
d_gene: .
j_gene: TRBJ2-1
abundance: .
CDR3aa: CASRELGGNEQFF
CDR3nt: TGTGCCAGCCGGGAGCTGGGTGGCAATGAGCAGTTCTTC

v_gene: TRBV3-1/TRBV3-2
d_gene: .
j_gene: TRBJ1-2
abundance: .
CDR3aa: CASSLTYRGFNYGYTF
CDR3nt: TGTGCCAGCAGCCTCACTTACCGGGGATTCAACTATGGCTACACCTTC

v_gene: TRBV10-2
d_gene: .
j_gene: TRBJ2-7
abundance: .
CDR3aa: CASSVLQGYEQYF
CDR3nt: TGCGCCAGCAGTGTATTACAGGGCTACGAGCAGTACTTC

v_gene: TRBV7-9
d_gene: TRBD1
j_gene: TRBJ2-3
abundance: .
CDR3aa: CASSFRQGIDTQYF
CDR3nt: TGTGCCAGCAGCTTTAGACAGGGTATAGATACGCAGTATTTT

v_gene: TRBV19
d_gene: .
j_gene: TRBJ2-7
abundance: few
CDR3aa: CASSIAQNSYEQYF
CDR3nt: TGTGCCAGTAGTATCGCACAGAACTCCTACGAGCAGTACTTC

v_gene: TRBV5-4
d_gene: TRBD2
j_gene: TRBJ2-1
abundance: .
CDR3aa: CASSPLAGDEQFF
CDR3nt: TGTGCCAGCAGTCCTCTAGCGGGAGATGAGCAGTTCTTC

v_gene: TRBV7-8
d_gene: TRBD1
j_gene: TRBJ1-4
abundance: .
CDR3aa: CASSRDSRNEKLFF
CDR3nt: TGTGCCAGCTCAAGGGACAGTAGGAATGAAAAACTGTTTTTT

v_gene: TRBV5-1
d_gene: TRBD1
j_gene: TRBJ2-1
abundance: .
CDR3aa: CASSPGTGEFF
CDR3nt: TGCGCCAGCAGCCCCGGGACAGGGGAGTTCTTC

v_gene: TRBV7-7
d_gene: .
j_gene: TRBJ2-3
abundance: .
CDR3aa: CASSKAVTSTQYF
CDR3nt: TGTGCCAGCAGCAAGGCGGTGACTAGTACGCAGTATTTT

v_gene: TRBV5-1
d_gene: TRBD1
j_gene: TRBJ1-1
abundance: .
CDR3aa: CASSTGGYNTEAFF
CDR3nt: TGCGCCAGCAGCACAGGGGGATATAACACTGAAGCTTTCTTT

v_gene: TRBV9
d_gene: TRBD1
j_gene: TRBJ2-5
abundance: .
CDR3aa: CASSVAPQGKETQYF
CDR3nt: TGTGCCAGCAGCGTAGCTCCACAGGGGAAAGAGACCCAGTACTTC

v_gene: TRBV5-1
d_gene: TRBD1
j_gene: TRBJ2-3
abundance: .
CDR3aa: CASSPPTGTGGTDTQYF
CDR3nt: TGCGCCAGCAGCCCCCCCACCGGGACAGGGGGCACAGATACGCAGTATTTT

v_gene: TRBV11-2
d_gene: .
j_gene: TRBJ2-1
abundance: .
CDR3aa: CASSLESASQQFF
CDR3nt: TGTGCCAGCAGCTTAGAGTCGGCTAGCCAGCAGTTCTTC

v_gene: TRBV2
d_gene: .
j_gene: TRBJ1-2
abundance: .
CDR3aa: CASSSGWSGYTF
CDR3nt: TGTGCCAGTTCATCAGGGTGGTCTGGCTACACCTTC

v_gene: TRBV10-2
d_gene: TRBD2
j_gene: TRBJ2-1
abundance: few
CDR3aa: CASRLTGTRGYNEQFF
CDR3nt: TGCGCCAGCAGACTCACCGGGACTAGAGGTTACAATGAGCAGTTCTTC

v_gene: TRBV5-1
d_gene: TRBD1
j_gene: TRBJ2-3
abundance: .
CDR3aa: CTSSWTGTTDTQYF
CDR3nt: TGCACCAGCAGCTGGACAGGGACCACAGATACGCAGTATTTT

v_gene: TRBV5-8
d_gene: .
j_gene: TRBJ1-1
abundance: .
CDR3aa: CASSSRWDTPLTEAFF
CDR3nt: TGTGCCAGCAGCAGCCGGTGGGACACTCCACTCACTGAAGCTTTCTTT

v_gene: TRBV18
d_gene: .
j_gene: TRBJ2-4
abundance: .
CDR3aa: CASSPPSPRATLAKNIQYF
CDR3nt: TGTGCCAGCTCACCACCGTCCCCACGCGCCACCTTAGCCAAAAACATTCAGTACTTC

v_gene: TRBV12-3/TRBV12-4
d_gene: .
j_gene: TRBJ2-7
abundance: .
CDR3aa: CASSLVEGEQYF
CDR3nt: TGTGCCAGCAGTTTAGTGGAGGGCGAGCAGTACTTC

v_gene: TRBV28
d_gene: .
j_gene: TRBJ2-7
abundance: .
CDR3aa: CASSLELRDYEQYF
CDR3nt: TGTGCCAGCAGTTTAGAACTCCGCGACTACGAGCAGTACTTC

v_gene: TRBV7-8
d_gene: TRBD1
j_gene: TRBJ1-2
abundance: few
CDR3aa: CASSIGTVGGYTF
CDR3nt: TGTGCCAGCAGCATCGGGACAGTCGGTGGCTACACCTTC

v_gene: TRBV30
d_gene: TRBD1
j_gene: TRBJ1-5
abundance: .
CDR3aa: CAWSVSGRGLTQPQHF
CDR3nt: TGTGCCTGGAGTGTAAGCGGGAGGGGGCTGACTCAGCCCCAGCATTTT

v_gene: TRBV19
d_gene: TRBD1
j_gene: TRBJ1-4
abundance: few
CDR3aa: CASSILGTGNEKLFF
CDR3nt: TGTGCCAGTAGTATCTTAGGGACAGGGAATGAAAAACTGTTTTTT

v_gene: TRBV15
d_gene: TRBD1
j_gene: TRBJ1-6
abundance: .
CDR3aa: CATTLTGGTLHF
CDR3nt: TGTGCCACCACCCTAACAGGGGGCACCCTCCACTTT

v_gene: TRBV6-5
d_gene: .
j_gene: TRBJ2-3
abundance: .
CDR3aa: CASSYSGVSTDTQYF
CDR3nt: TGTGCCAGCAGTTACTCCGGGGTTAGCACAGATACGCAGTATTTT

v_gene: TRBV6-2/TRBV6-3
d_gene: TRBD2
j_gene: TRBJ2-5
abundance: .
CDR3aa: CASSYWAGGGKTQYF
CDR3nt: TGTGCCAGCAGTTACTGGGCGGGGGGTGGTAAGACCCAGTACTTC

v_gene: TRBV12-3/TRBV12-4
d_gene: .
j_gene: TRBJ1-2
abundance: .
CDR3aa: CASSFNGYTF
CDR3nt: TGTGCCAGCAGTTTTAATGGCTACACCTTC

v_gene: TRBV15
d_gene: .
j_gene: TRBJ1-4
abundance: .
CDR3aa: CATSRARAATNEKLFF
CDR3nt: TGTGCCACCAGCAGAGCGAGGGCAGCAACTAATGAAAAACTGTTTTTT

v_gene: TRBV28
d_gene: TRBD1
j_gene: TRBJ1-6
abundance: once
CDR3aa: CASTPGQGGSPLHF
CDR3nt: TGTGCCAGCACTCCCGGACAGGGAGGTTCACCCCTCCACTTT

v_gene: TRBV5-1
d_gene: TRBD1
j_gene: TRBJ2-6
abundance: .
CDR3aa: CASSLAGQGASGANVLTF
CDR3nt: TGCGCCAGCAGCTTGGCCGGGCAGGGGGCATCTGGGGCCAACGTCCTGACTTTC

v_gene: TRBV30
d_gene: .
j_gene: TRBJ2-7
abundance: .
CDR3aa: CAWSRGGGREQYF
CDR3nt: TGTGCCTGGAGTAGAGGGGGGGGCCGCGAGCAGTACTTC

v_gene: TRBV6-2/TRBV6-3
d_gene: TRBD2
j_gene: TRBJ2-2
abundance: .
CDR3aa: CASSYLGGDTGELFF
CDR3nt: TGTGCCAGCAGTTACTTGGGGGGGGACACCGGGGAGCTGTTTTTT

v_gene: TRBV5-8
d_gene: .
j_gene: TRBJ1-5
abundance: .
CDR3aa: CASSLSGGNQPQHF
CDR3nt: TGTGCCAGCAGCTTGTCAGGCGGCAATCAGCCCCAGCATTTT

v_gene: TRBV9
d_gene: TRBD2
j_gene: TRBJ2-3
abundance: .
CDR3aa: CASSVLAGGTDTQYF
CDR3nt: TGTGCCAGCAGCGTACTAGCGGGAGGCACAGATACGCAGTATTTT

v_gene: TRBV29-1
d_gene: TRBD1
j_gene: TRBJ2-7
abundance: once
CDR3aa: CSVEGQGYEQYF
CDR3nt: TGCAGCGTTGAGGGACAGGGCTACGAGCAGTACTTC